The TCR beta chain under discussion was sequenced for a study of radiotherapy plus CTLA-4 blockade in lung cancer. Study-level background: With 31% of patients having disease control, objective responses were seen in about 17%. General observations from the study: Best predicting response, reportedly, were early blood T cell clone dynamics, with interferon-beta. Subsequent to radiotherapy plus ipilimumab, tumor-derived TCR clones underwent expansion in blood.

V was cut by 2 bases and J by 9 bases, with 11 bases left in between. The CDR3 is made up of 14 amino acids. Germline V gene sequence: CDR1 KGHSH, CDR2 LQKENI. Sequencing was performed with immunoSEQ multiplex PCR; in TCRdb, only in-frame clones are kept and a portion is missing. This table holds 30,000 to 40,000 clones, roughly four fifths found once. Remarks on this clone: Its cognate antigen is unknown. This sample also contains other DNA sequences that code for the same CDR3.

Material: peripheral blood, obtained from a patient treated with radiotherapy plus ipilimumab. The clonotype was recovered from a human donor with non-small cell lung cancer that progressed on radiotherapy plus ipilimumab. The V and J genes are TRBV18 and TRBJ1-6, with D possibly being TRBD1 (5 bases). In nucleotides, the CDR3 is TGTGCCAGCTCACCAGAAGGGCAGGGTTCACCCCTCCACTTT. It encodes CASSPEGQGSPLHF. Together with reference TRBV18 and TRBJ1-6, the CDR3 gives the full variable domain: NAGVMQNPRHLVRRRGQEARLRCSPMKGHSHVYWYRQLPEEGLKFMVYLQKENIIDESGMPKERFSAEFPKEGPSILRIQQVVRGDSAAYFCASSPEGQGSPLHFGNGTRLTVT.